This entry is about one T cell receptor beta chain. This record belongs to a study of shared clonotypes between healthy human individuals. Naive CD8 cells, CD45RO-negative and positively selected for CCR7, excluded terminally differentiated effector memory CD45RA+ cells. Profiled with immunoSEQ multiplex PCR; TCRdb holds only in-frame clones, not every one. Of hundreds of thousands of clones listed, about 97% are singletons. The CDR3 loop spans 11 amino acids. V was cut by 3 bases and J by 4 bases, with 4 bases left in between. Germline-derived CDR1 and CDR2 are SQVTM and ANQGSEA. The specimen sequenced was naive CD8+ T cells sorted from blood. This receptor was identified in a man aged 25-45 years in good health. V is TRBV29-1 and J is TRBJ2-1; D ambiguous. CDR3 protein: CSVDFYNEQFF. CDR3 coding DNA: TGCAGCGTTGATTTTTACAATGAGCAGTTCTTC.